The source of this T cell receptor (beta chain) is a study of technical replicates of blood from several donors. Some clones are missing from TCRdb's copy, which holds only in-frame ones; the method was immunoSEQ multiplex PCR. The sample has approximately 60,000 clones, approximately 83% seen once. CDR1 SGHTA and CDR2 FQGNSA come from the germline V gene. V dropped 5 bases and J dropped 4; count of bases not matched to a gene: 16. CDR3 length: 19 amino acids. Sequencing was carried out using PBMCs. The chain couples TRBV7-2 to TRBJ2-2; 10 nucleotides align to TRBD1. The receptor was isolated from a human donor in good health. Some clones in this sample may be carry-over from other donors' samples. This CDR3 reads CASSKRTGGGFAVTGELFF. DNA of the CDR3: TGTGCCAGCAGCAAGCGGACAGGGGGGGGATTCGCGGTCACCGGGGAGCTGTTTTTT.